The clone carrying this T cell receptor beta chain was found many times. Its antigen is unknown. These data originate in a study of molecular identifiers for immune sequencing clone quantification. V lost 5 bases and J 3 bases, leaving 14 bases between the germline ends. CDR1 and CDR2 (germline): MDHEN, SYDVKM. CDR3 length: 14 residues. Libraries of naive CD8 cells were prepared from around 20,000 to 1,000,000 sorted cells using 10%, 30% or 50% RNA. Sorting recovered naive CD8 T cells on a CD8+CD4-CCR7+CD45RA+ profile. Making the bulk TCR libraries relied on previously described methods and listed TCR primers. TCRdb reprocessed the PCR reads with MiXCR, giving one entry per CDR3 protein. This sample has approximately 59,000 distinct CDR3 sequences, with 18% found just once. Broader study findings: Identical barcode-sharing TCR molecules could lead to underestimated sizes for highly expanded clones.

Sequencing was carried out using naive CD8+ T cells from blood, with Jurkat cell RNA spiked in. Subset in this sample: FACS-sorted CD8+CD4-CCR7+CD45RA+ naive T cells. The V and J genes are TRBV28 and TRBJ2-7, with D perhaps assigned TRBD1 or TRBD2 (5 bases each). The TCR was taken from a human donor in good health. Some libraries in this study had Jurkat cell RNA spiked in. CDR3: CASSQPRDGYEQYF. Here the CDR3 DNA reads TGTGCCAGCAGTCAACCCCGGGACGGCTACGAGCAGTACTTC.